A selection of T cell receptor beta chains follows, all from one sample in a study of cytomegalovirus exposure and HLA in healthy donors. Some clones are missing from TCRdb's copy, which holds only in-frame ones; the method was immunoSEQ multiplex PCR. The sample consists of 80,000 to 100,000 clones, about 81% of them appearing once. Material: PBMCs. The receptors come from a man in his forties in good health and CMV-seropositive. The CDR3 runs from the conserved cysteine through the conserved F or W. D genes are given only for firm matches. A clone size is listed for some rows: how often the clone was seen (once, few, many), or a class if it is expanded.

J gene | V gene | D gene | clone size | CDR3 DNA | CDR3 protein
TRBJ1-5 | TRBV2 | TRBD1 | once | TGTGCCAGCAGTGGTGGGACAGGGGGCGCGGGTCAGCCCCAGCATTTT | CASSGGTGGAGQPQHF
TRBJ2-7 | TRBV18 | . | . | TGTGCCAGCTCACCATCCCAGCGTAGAACCTACGAGCAGTACTTC | CASSPSQRRTYEQYF
TRBJ2-4 | TRBV18 | TRBD2 | . | TGTGCCAGCTCACCAACCCCTAGCGGGACGGGGGAAAACATTCAGTACTTC | CASSPTPSGTGENIQYF
TRBJ2-7 | TRBV6-4 | TRBD2 | . | TGTGCCAGTCGACTAGCGGGGGATCCCGAGCAGTACTTC | CASRLAGDPEQYF
TRBJ2-5 | TRBV5-4 | . | . | TGTGCCAGCAGCTTGGATTTTTCCGGGACTCGGCAAGAGACCCAGTACTTC | CASSLDFSGTRQETQYF
TRBJ2-3 | TRBV29-1 | TRBD2 | . | TGCAGCGTTGAAGGACTAGCGGGGGGAAATACGCAGTATTTT | CSVEGLAGGNTQYF
TRBJ2-3 | TRBV28 | TRBD2 | . | TGTGCCAGCAGTTTATACCTAGCGGGAGGGCCTACGCAGTATTTT | CASSLYLAGGPTQYF
TRBJ2-5 | TRBV5-1 | TRBD1 | . | TGCGCCAGCAGCTTGCTCGGCGGGACAGGGGAGACCCAGTACTTC | CASSLLGGTGETQYF
TRBJ2-7 | TRBV6-6 | . | . | TGTGCCACCCTCGACCAGGGTACCTCCTACGAGCAGTACTTC | CATLDQGTSYEQYF
TRBJ1-5 | TRBV18 | TRBD1 | . | TGTGCCAGCTCACCTTCGACAGGGGCGGTCGAACAGCCCCAGCATTTT | CASSPSTGAVEQPQHF
TRBJ1-3 | TRBV9 | TRBD1 | . | TGTGCCAGCAGCGAGAGGACAGGGGTTTTCTCTGGAAACACCATATATTTT | CASSERTGVFSGNTIYF
TRBJ1-4 | TRBV4-1 | . | . | TGCGCCAGCACCTGGGGCAGGGGTAATGAAAAACTGTTTTTT | CASTWGRGNEKLFF
TRBJ2-5 | TRBV5-1 | . | . | TGCGCCAGCAGCTTAAGACAGCCCCAAGAGACCCAGTACTTC | CASSLRQPQETQYF
TRBJ2-4 | TRBV14 | TRBD2 | once | TGTGCCAGCAGCCAATTAGCGGGAGGAGCCATTCAGTACTTC | CASSQLAGGAIQYF
TRBJ1-2 | TRBV19 | . | . | TGTGCCAGTAGAACAGGGATGCAAGGCTACACCTTC | CASRTGMQGYTF
TRBJ1-2 | TRBV5-4 | TRBD1 | few | TGTGCCAGCAGCGGAGGGACAGCCCCGAAGCCTCTTGTCCCTTATGGCTACACCTTC | CASSGGTAPKPLVPYGYTF
TRBJ2-7 | TRBV5-1 | TRBD1 | . | TGCGCCAGCAGCGATGACAGGGGTCCCTACGAGCAGTACTTC | CASSDDRGPYEQYF
TRBJ1-3 | TRBV28 | . | once | TGTGCCAGCAGTCCGGGACAACCTGGAAACACCATATATTTT | CASSPGQPGNTIYF
TRBJ2-1 | TRBV27 | TRBD2 | . | TGTGCCAGCAGTTTATTCGCACTAGCGGGAGGGGATGAGCAGTTCTTC | CASSLFALAGGDEQFF
TRBJ1-1 | TRBV6-5 | . | . | TGTGCCAGCAGTTACCTTGGCAGGGGAAACACTGAAGCTTTCTTT | CASSYLGRGNTEAFF
TRBJ2-2 | TRBV7-8 | . | . | TGTGCCAGCAGCCCGGGAAGCGGGGAGCTGTTTTTT | CASSPGSGELFF
TRBJ1-3 | TRBV6-5 | . | . | TGTGCCAGCACGGGGGGGGTCTCTGGAAACACCATATATTTT | CASTGGVSGNTIYF
TRBJ2-3 | TRBV28 | . | few | TGTGCCAGCAGTCGGGACATTAGCACAGATACGCAGTATTTT | CASSRDISTDTQYF
TRBJ1-2 | TRBV29-1 | . | . | TGCAGCGTTCTACCCTCCGCAGGGAATGGCTACACCTTC | CSVLPSAGNGYTF
TRBJ2-5 | TRBV6-5 | TRBD2 | . | TGTGCCAGCAGTTACTCGATATCTAGCGGGGAAGAGACCCAGTACTTC | CASSYSISSGEETQYF
TRBJ1-2 | TRBV6-5 | . | . | TGTGCCAGCAGGAGAGGCTATGGCTACACCTTC | CASRRGYGYTF
TRBJ2-7 | TRBV28 | TRBD1 | . | TGTGCCAGCAGTTTAGCCGGGACAGGGAGTTACGAGCAGTACTTC | CASSLAGTGSYEQYF
TRBJ2-5 | TRBV7-2 | TRBD2 | few | TGTGCCAGCAGGGGACTAGCGGGGTACCTCTACCAAGAGACCCAGTACTTC | CASRGLAGYLYQETQYF
TRBJ2-3 | TRBV4-2 | TRBD2 | . | TGTGCCAGCAGCCAGGGACTAGCGGGAGGTTCAGATACGCAGTATTTT | CASSQGLAGGSDTQYF
TRBJ2-7 | TRBV27 | . | once | TGTGCCAGCTCCGACCGTGGAGGGAGAGCCTACGAGCAGTACTTC | CASSDRGGRAYEQYF
TRBJ1-5 | TRBV27 | . | . | TGTGCCAGCAGCGGGGGGGGAGTTCAGCCCCAGCATTTT | CASSGGGVQPQHF
TRBJ2-7 | TRBV2 | TRBD2 | . | TGTGCCAGCAGTGTCCTGGCGGGAGCATTCCACGAGCAGTACTTC | CASSVLAGAFHEQYF
TRBJ2-1 | TRBV5-1 | . | . | TGCGCCAGCAGCTTAAGATGGGTGGAGGACAATGAGCAGTTCTTC | CASSLRWVEDNEQFF
TRBJ2-7 | TRBV2 | TRBD2 | few | TGTGCCAGCAGTGATGGGGGGAGGGCCGAAGAGCAGTACTTC | CASSDGGRAEEQYF
TRBJ2-7 | TRBV11-1 | . | few | TGTGCCAGCAGCTTACGCAGGGACGAGCAGTACTTC | CASSLRRDEQYF
TRBJ2-7 | TRBV30 | . | . | TGTGCCTGGAGTGCCAGCAGGGGGGCCTACGAGCAGTACTTC | CAWSASRGAYEQYF
TRBJ2-2 | TRBV27 | . | . | TGTGCCAGCAGTCCAAGGGGCCCCCCCTATGGCCCCGGGGAGCTGTTTTTT | CASSPRGPPYGPGELFF
TRBJ1-1 | TRBV10-1 | TRBD1 | . | TGCGCCAGCAGTGACCCCAGGCAGGGGGGTAGGACTGAAGCTTTCTTT | CASSDPRQGGRTEAFF
TRBJ1-6 | TRBV6-1 | TRBD1 | . | TGTGCCAGCAGGAAACAGGGGGCAGATTCACCCCTCCACTTT | CASRKQGADSPLHF
TRBJ1-3 | TRBV19 | . | . | TGTGCCAGTAGTATCGGGTCTGGAAACACCATATATTTT | CASSIGSGNTIYF
TRBJ2-1 | TRBV2 | TRBD1 | . | TGTGCCAGCAGTGTTATGGGACAGGGGTCCTCCTACAATGAGCAGTTCTTC | CASSVMGQGSSYNEQFF